This T cell receptor (beta chain) was retrieved from a study of cytomegalovirus exposure and HLA in healthy donors. The wider study: The same platform as the 650 to 700 first-cohort repertoires was used for the 90 to 150 validation repertoires, a later analysis reported.

Profiling relied on immunoSEQ multiplex PCR, and the TCRdb table lists in-frame clones only, not all of them. The table records approximately 200,000 clones, over 65% of them present only once. Study-wide findings and caveats: A list of more than 150 TCR beta chains associated with cytomegalovirus was given. In vitro work confirmed that a few CMV-associated chains recognize CMV antigens.

The CDR3 spans 14 residues. V shed 7 bases, J shed 7 bases, and the junction held 8 bases outside the gene matches. CDR1 and CDR2 (germline): MDHEN, SYDVKM. This clone was counted once. Its antigen is still unknown. A 120-subject validation cohort, separate from the roughly 670-subject first cohort, supplied the donors. The receptor comes from a man aged 18 to 29 in good health and CMV-seropositive. The chain has TRBV28 and TRBJ1-5; 9 nucleotides match TRBD1. The sample consisted of PBMCs. The CDR3 region has the DNA TGTGCCAGCACCCCGACAGGGGGTCACCAGCCCCAGCATTTT. Residues: CASTPTGGHQPQHF.